The clone carrying this T cell receptor (beta chain) was detected ten times or more. TCRdb re-called the PCR reads with MiXCR, one entry per CDR3 protein. The sample holds 35,000 or so distinct CDR3 sequences; 15% to 20% are singletons and the top ten take less than 1.2%. This sample is part of a study of molecular identifiers for immune sequencing clone quantification. The CDR3 length is 14 residues. CDR1 is SGHDT, CDR2 YYEEEE, per germline. Germline trimming cut 4 bases from V and 2 bases from J; bases unmatched to any gene: 5. This sequence was found in a human donor in good health. Some libraries in this study had Jurkat cell RNA spiked in. The chain is built from TRBV5-6 and TRBJ1-1; 7 nucleotides align to TRBD1. The sample was naive CD8+ T cells from blood, with Jurkat cell RNA spiked in. This sample's subset: FACS-sorted CD8+CD4-CCR7+CD45RA+ naive T cells. The CDR3 nucleotides read TGTGCCAGCAGCCTGACAGGGCTAAACACTGAAGCTTTCTTT. Protein product: CASSLTGLNTEAFF.